The clone carrying this T cell receptor beta chain was recorded many times. The antigen remains undetermined. The record originates from a study of read filtering for tumor transcriptome and immune sequencing. This CDR3 comprises 15 residues. Germline V CDR1 and CDR2: KGHSH, LQKENI. V lost 1 base to trimming and J lost 8 bases, with 15 bases between them. Findings and caveats of the study: Approximately 82% of IR-seq clonotypes had one read, totaling around 3.5% of reads; RNA-seq: 74.6% and 44.6%.

From approximately 430 ng of RNA, a library with molecular barcoded alpha/delta and beta/gamma adaptors was made. TCRdb analysed the reads with MiXCR anew, one entry per CDR3 protein. The sample contains around 130,000 distinct CDR3 sequences, less than 15% of which appear only once. The chain employs TRBV18 and TRBJ2-1; tentatively, D is TRBD1 or TRBD2 (5 bases each). The material sequenced was a population of CD138-negative cells sorted from bone marrow. The sequence derives from a donor over 35 with multiple myeloma. The CDR3, as DNA: TGTGCCAGCTCACCACGCTCAGCAGGGACCGATGAGCAGTTCTTC. Protein product: CASSPRSAGTDEQFF.